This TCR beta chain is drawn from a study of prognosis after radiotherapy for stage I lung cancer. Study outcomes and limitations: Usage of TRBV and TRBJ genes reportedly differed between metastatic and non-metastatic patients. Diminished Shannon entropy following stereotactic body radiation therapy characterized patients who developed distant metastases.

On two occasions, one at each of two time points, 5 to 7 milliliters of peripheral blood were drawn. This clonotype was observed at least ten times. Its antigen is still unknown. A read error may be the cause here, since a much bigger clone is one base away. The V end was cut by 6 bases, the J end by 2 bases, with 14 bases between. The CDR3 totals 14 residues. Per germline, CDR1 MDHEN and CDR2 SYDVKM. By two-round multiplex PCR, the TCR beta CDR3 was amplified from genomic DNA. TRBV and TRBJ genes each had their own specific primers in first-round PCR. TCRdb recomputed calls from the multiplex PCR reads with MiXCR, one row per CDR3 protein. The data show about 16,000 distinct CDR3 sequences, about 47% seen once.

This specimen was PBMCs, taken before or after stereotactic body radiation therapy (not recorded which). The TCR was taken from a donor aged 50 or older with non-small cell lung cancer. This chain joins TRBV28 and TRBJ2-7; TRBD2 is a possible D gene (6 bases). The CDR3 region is CASRPPGLTYEQYF. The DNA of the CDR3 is TGTGCCAGCAGGCCCCCGGGACTTACCTACGAGCAGTACTTC.